The 3 T cell receptor beta chains listed next were all sequenced from one sample in a study of PD-1 blockade in mismatch repair-deficient tumors. Sequencing was performed with immunoSEQ multiplex PCR; in TCRdb, only in-frame clones are kept and a portion is missing. This table holds roughly 120,000 clones, about 74% found once. The sample consisted of peripheral blood, taken 60 to 65 weeks after starting pembrolizumab. Receptors were obtained from an adult with mismatch repair-deficient cancer.

The rearrangement joins TRBV19 to TRBJ2-7, with TRBD1 identical over 7 bases. J lost 0 bases, V lost 4 bases, and 3 bases had no gene match. The CDR3 is 14 amino acids. Germline V lookup: CDR1 LNHDA, CDR2 SQIVND (reference sequence). The CDR3 DNA sequence: TGTGCCAGTAGTAAGGGACAGAGCTCCTACGAGCAGTACTTC. It is translated as CASSKGQSSYEQYF.

The rearrangement joins TRBV19 to TRBJ1-1; possibly TRBD1 for D (6 bases). Germline values: CDR1 LNHDA, CDR2 SQIVND (reference sequence). Deletions cut 7 bases from V and 4 bases from J, with 13 bases between. The CDR3 is made up of 13 amino acids. CDR3 sequence: CASNNRGGTEAFF. CDR3 nucleotides: TGTGCCAGTAATAACCGAGGGGGCACTGAAGCTTTCTTT.

This sequence joins TRBV9 and TRBJ1-2; the D is unclear. Per germline, CDR1 SGDLS and CDR2 YYNGEE. V was cut by 3 bases and J by 0 bases, with 9 bases left in between. The CDR3 has 14 amino acids. The CDR3 region has the DNA TGTGCCAGCAGCGAGGACTGGACTAACTATGGCTACACCTTC. It yields the protein CASSEDWTNYGYTF. The variable domain in full, completed from reference TRBV9 and TRBJ1-2, reads DSGVTQTPKHLITATGQRVTLRCSPRSGDLSVYWYQQSLDQGLQFLIQYYNGEERAKGNILERFSAQQFPDLHSELNLSSLELGDSALYFCASSEDWTNYGYTFGSGTRLTVV.